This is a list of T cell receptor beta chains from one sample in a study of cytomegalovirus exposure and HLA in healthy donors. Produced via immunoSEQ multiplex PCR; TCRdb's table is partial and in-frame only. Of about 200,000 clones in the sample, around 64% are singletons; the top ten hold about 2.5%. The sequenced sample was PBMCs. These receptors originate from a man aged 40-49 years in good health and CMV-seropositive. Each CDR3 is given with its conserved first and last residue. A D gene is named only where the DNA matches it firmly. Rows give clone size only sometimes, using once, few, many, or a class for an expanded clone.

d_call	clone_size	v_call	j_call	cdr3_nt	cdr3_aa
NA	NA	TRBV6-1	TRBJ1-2	TGTGCCAGCAGTTGGACAGAGGAGACCTATGGCTACACCTTC	CASSWTEETYGYTF
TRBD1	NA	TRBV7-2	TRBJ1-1	TGTGCCAGCAGCTTAGAGCTCGGACAGGTAAACACTGAAGCTTTCTTT	CASSLELGQVNTEAFF
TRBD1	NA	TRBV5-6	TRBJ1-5	TGTGCCAGCAGCCTGGGGGCAGGGGGTGGCAATCAGCCCCAGCATTTT	CASSLGAGGGNQPQHF
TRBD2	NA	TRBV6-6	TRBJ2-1	TGTGCCAGCAGTTCCTCGGGAGCGGGGGTCTACAATGAGCAGTTCTTC	CASSSSGAGVYNEQFF
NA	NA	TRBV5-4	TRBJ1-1	TGTGCCAGCAGCCGAGGGGAAGGGGGTATCACTGAAGCTTTCTTT	CASSRGEGGITEAFF
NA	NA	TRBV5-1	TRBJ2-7	TGCGCCAGCAGCTTAGGAGGGGCCGAGCAGTACTTC	CASSLGGAEQYF
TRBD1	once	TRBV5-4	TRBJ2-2	TGTGCCAGCAGCTCCGCCGGACAGGGGAACACCGGGGAGCTGTTTTTT	CASSSAGQGNTGELFF
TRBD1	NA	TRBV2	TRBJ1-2	TGTGCCAGCAGTAGACCAGGGGGCGGCTATGGCTACACCTTC	CASSRPGGGYGYTF
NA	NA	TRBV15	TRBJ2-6	TGTGCCACCAGCAGACCCTCCGCGGGTGGGGCCAACGTCCTGACTTTC	CATSRPSAGGANVLTF
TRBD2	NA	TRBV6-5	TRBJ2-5	TGTGCCAGCAGTTCGTCCGGGGGGGAGACCCAGTACTTC	CASSSSGGETQYF
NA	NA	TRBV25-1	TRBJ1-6	TGTGCCAGCCTCGGTCAAGAGTTTTCACCCCTCCACTTT	CASLGQEFSPLHF
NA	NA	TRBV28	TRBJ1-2	TGTGCCAGCAGTCCCGGCGGGGAAGTATTTGGCTACACCTTC	CASSPGGEVFGYTF
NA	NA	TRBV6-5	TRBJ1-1	TGTGCCAGCAGTTACTCGAGTAGCAACACTGAAGCTTTCTTT	CASSYSSSNTEAFF
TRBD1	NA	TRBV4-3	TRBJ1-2	TGCGCCAGCAGCCAAGATCAGGGACAGGGGGTCTATGGCTACACCTTC	CASSQDQGQGVYGYTF
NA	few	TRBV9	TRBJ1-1	TGTGCCAGCAGCGTTGGGGGGAGGACTGAAGCTTTCTTT	CASSVGGRTEAFF
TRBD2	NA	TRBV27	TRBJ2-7	TGTGCCAGCAGCTACACGGCGGGGGGCCTAATAATGGGGTCCTACGAGCAGTACTTC	CASSYTAGGLIMGSYEQYF
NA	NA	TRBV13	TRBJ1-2	TGTGCCAGCAGCTTAGGGGGGGACACAGGAGCTAACTATGGCTACACCTTC	CASSLGGDTGANYGYTF
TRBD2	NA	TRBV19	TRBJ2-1	TGTGCCAGTAGCCCGGGACTAGCGGGGGTAATCACCTACAATGAGCAGTTCTTC	CASSPGLAGVITYNEQFF
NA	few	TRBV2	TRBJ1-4	TGTGCCAGCAGTCGGGAAGTTGCAACTAATGAAAAACTGTTTTTT	CASSREVATNEKLFF
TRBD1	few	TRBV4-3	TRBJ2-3	TGCGCCAGCAGCCAACCACCGAGACAGGGTACAGATACGCAGTATTTT	CASSQPPRQGTDTQYF
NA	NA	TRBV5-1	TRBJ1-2	TGCGCCAGCAGACGCGAGGGAATCTATGGCTACACCTTC	CASRREGIYGYTF
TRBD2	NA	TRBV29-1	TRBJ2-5	TGCAGCGTAAGAGCGGGGGGGCCTCAAGAGACCCAGTACTTC	CSVRAGGPQETQYF
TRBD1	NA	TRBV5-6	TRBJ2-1	TGTGCCGGCAGCCAGGGGACAGGGTACGAATATGAGCAGTTCTTC	CAGSQGTGYEYEQFF
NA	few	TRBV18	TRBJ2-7	TGTGCCAGCTCACATGGACAGCTCTACGAGCAGTACTTC	CASSHGQLYEQYF
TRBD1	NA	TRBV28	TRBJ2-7	TGTGCCAGCAGTCGGACAGGGTACAGCCCCTACGAGCAGTACTTC	CASSRTGYSPYEQYF
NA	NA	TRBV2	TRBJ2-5	TGTGCCAGCAGAAGCGGTATAGAGACCCAGTACTTC	CASRSGIETQYF
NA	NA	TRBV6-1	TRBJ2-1	TGTGCCGTCAGGGAGGGGGTCCTCTACAATGAGCAGTTCTTC	CAVREGVLYNEQFF
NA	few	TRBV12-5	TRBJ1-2	TGTGCTAGTGTTTTGGGGAGGGGATTTGAGGGCTACACCTTC	CASVLGRGFEGYTF
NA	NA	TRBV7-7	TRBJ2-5	TGTGCCAGCAGCTTAGAGGGGGGGTTGGGGACCCAGTACTTC	CASSLEGGLGTQYF
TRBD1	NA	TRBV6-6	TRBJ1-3	TGTGCCAGCAGTCACAGGGGGAGCGGCGCAAACACCATATATTTT	CASSHRGSGANTIYF
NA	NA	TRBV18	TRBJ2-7	TGTGCCAGCTCATCGTCGGGACAAACTAACTACGAGCAGTACTTC	CASSSSGQTNYEQYF
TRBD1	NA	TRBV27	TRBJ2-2	TGTGCCAGCAGTTCACTGGGGACAGGGGGCGCGGATGGGGAGCTGTTTTTT	CASSSLGTGGADGELFF
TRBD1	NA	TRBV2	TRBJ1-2	TGTGCCAGCATCCGGGACAGGGACATTGGATATGGCTACACCTTC	CASIRDRDIGYGYTF
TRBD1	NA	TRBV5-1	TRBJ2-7	TGCGCCAGCAGCTCTGGGACAGGAGAGGGAAAGCAGTACTTC	CASSSGTGEGKQYF
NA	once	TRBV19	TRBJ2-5	TGTGCCAGTAGGGTTCAAGCGGGCCAAGAGACCCAGTACTTC	CASRVQAGQETQYF
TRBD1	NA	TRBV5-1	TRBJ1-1	TGCGCCAGCAGCTCGGGACAGGGGAACACTGAAGCTTTCTTT	CASSSGQGNTEAFF
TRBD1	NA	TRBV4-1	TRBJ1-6	TGCGCCAGCAGCCAAGTTATGGGACAGACTAATTCACCCCTCCACTTT	CASSQVMGQTNSPLHF
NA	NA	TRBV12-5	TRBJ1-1	TGTGCTAGTGGTGAACCCACAGGGACCGGGGCGGGTGAAGCTTTCTTT	CASGEPTGTGAGEAFF
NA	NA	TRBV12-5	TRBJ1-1	TGTGCTAGTGGGTACTTCGAGGGCGCGAACACTGAAGCTTTCTTT	CASGYFEGANTEAFF
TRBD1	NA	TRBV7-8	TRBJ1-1	TGTGCCAGCAGCTTACTCCGGACAGGGGCGGGCACTGAAGCTTTCTTT	CASSLLRTGAGTEAFF
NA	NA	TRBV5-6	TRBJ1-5	TGTGCCAGCAGCTTGAGGGGAAATAGCAATCAGCCCCAGCATTTT	CASSLRGNSNQPQHF
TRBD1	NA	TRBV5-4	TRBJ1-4	TGTGCCAGCAGCTCCGGGACAGGGCCTGAAAAACTGTTTTTT	CASSSGTGPEKLFF